One sample yielded the 3 T cell receptor beta chains listed below, sequenced in a study of shared clonotypes between healthy human individuals. Generated by immunoSEQ multiplex PCR, the TCRdb table keeps only in-frame clones and is missing some. The sample lists about 1 million clones; about 75% were seen once. Sequenced sample: memory CD4+ T cells sorted from blood. This sample's subset: CD45RA-negative fraction. The receptors here all came from a man between 18 and 35 years old in good health.

J is TRBJ1-1 and V is TRBV6-4, with D maybe TRBD1 (5 bases). Germline V gene lookup returns CDR1 MRHNA and CDR2 SNTAGT. This CDR3 has 13 amino acids. Trimming removed 6 bases from V and 2 bases from J, with 10 bases in between. DNA for the CDR3: TGTGCCAGCAGCCTTACAGGTAACACTGAAGCTTTCTTT. Translating gives CASSLTGNTEAFF.

The chain couples TRBV10-1 to TRBJ2-2; D remains ambiguous. V gave up 3 bases and J gave up 8 bases, with 7 bases separating them. This CDR3 region has 12 residues. Germline V CDR1 and CDR2: WNHNN, SYGVQD (reference sequence). This chain's CDR3 is CASSDPAGELFF. CDR3 nucleotides: TGCGCCAGCAGTGATCCGGCGGGGGAGCTGTTTTTT.

This clone was found once. The chain couples TRBV19 to TRBJ1-5, with TRBD1 identical over 8 bases. Germline CDR1 and CDR2: LNHDA and SQIVND (reference sequence). The length of the CDR3 is 15 residues. Germline trimming cut 5 bases from V and 2 bases from J; bases unmatched to any gene: 5. The CDR3 is CASSHRGNGNQPQHF. CDR3 nucleotide sequence: TGTGCCAGTAGTCACAGGGGGAACGGCAATCAGCCCCAGCATTTT.